This is a list of T cell receptor beta chains from one sample in a study of blood T cell repertoires in COVID-19. Generated by immunoSEQ multiplex PCR, the TCRdb table keeps only in-frame clones and is missing some. The table lists about 210,000 clones, 83% of them singletons. What was sequenced was peripheral blood. The origin of the receptors is a woman in her 50s with acute or convalescent COVID-19. The CDR3 runs from the conserved cysteine through the conserved F or W.

J gene: TRBJ2-2
V gene: TRBV3-1/TRBV3-2
CDR3 length: 16
CDR3 protein: CASSQLRQGASGELFF

J gene: TRBJ2-5
V gene: TRBV6-5
CDR3 length: 14
CDR3 protein: CASSSGQRQETQYF

J gene: TRBJ1-6
V gene: TRBV27
CDR3 length: 15
CDR3 protein: CASSLSTRGDSPLHF

J gene: TRBJ2-7
V gene: TRBV28
CDR3 length: 14
CDR3 protein: CASSLTSGRYEQYF

J gene: TRBJ1-4
V gene: TRBV27
CDR3 length: 13
CDR3 protein: CASSPGYPEKLFF

J gene: TRBJ2-7
V gene: TRBV10-3
CDR3 length: 15
CDR3 protein: CAISEGQGVSYEQYF

J gene: TRBJ1-5
V gene: TRBV19
CDR3 length: 16
CDR3 protein: CATSDRGQYSNQPQHF

J gene: TRBJ2-7
V gene: TRBV28
CDR3 length: 14
CDR3 protein: CASSLGRDPYEQYF

J gene: TRBJ2-7
V gene: TRBV28
CDR3 length: 15
CDR3 protein: CASSLGTGGTHEQYF

J gene: TRBJ2-5
V gene: TRBV18
CDR3 length: 17
CDR3 protein: CASSPVGRDLLQETQYF

J gene: TRBJ2-7
V gene: TRBV6-6
CDR3 length: 14
CDR3 protein: CASSPDSESYEQYF

J gene: TRBJ1-1
V gene: TRBV28
CDR3 length: 15
CDR3 protein: CASSFPQGVNTEAFF

J gene: TRBJ1-5
V gene: TRBV28
CDR3 length: 11
CDR3 protein: CASSSLPPQHF

J gene: TRBJ2-3
V gene: TRBV7-2
CDR3 length: 12
CDR3 protein: CASRPGGDTQYF

J gene: TRBJ1-5
V gene: TRBV28
CDR3 length: 15
CDR3 protein: CASSFLGGGSQPQHF

J gene: TRBJ2-7
V gene: TRBV9
CDR3 length: 14
CDR3 protein: CASSANRVSYEQYF

J gene: TRBJ2-7
V gene: TRBV11-1
CDR3 length: 14
CDR3 protein: CASSLPSGVYEQYF

J gene: TRBJ1-1
V gene: TRBV19
CDR3 length: 13
CDR3 protein: CASYRDRVTEAFF

J gene: TRBJ2-7
V gene: TRBV2
CDR3 length: 15
CDR3 protein: CASRRLRDSDYEQYF

J gene: TRBJ2-7
V gene: TRBV7-8
CDR3 length: 15
CDR3 protein: CASSLGTGGPYEQYF

J gene: TRBJ2-5
V gene: TRBV27
CDR3 length: 18
CDR3 protein: CASSLSSLAGRGQETQYF

J gene: TRBJ2-1
V gene: TRBV3-1/TRBV3-2
CDR3 length: 14
CDR3 protein: CASSSSGSYNEQFF

J gene: TRBJ2-2
V gene: TRBV2
CDR3 length: 15
CDR3 protein: CASSEQAAGAGELFF

J gene: TRBJ1-1
V gene: TRBV29-1
CDR3 length: 13
CDR3 protein: CSVDPRAITEAFF

J gene: TRBJ2-7
V gene: TRBV6-5
CDR3 length: 14
CDR3 protein: CASSYWDRGGEQYF